A single sample is the source of the 10 T cell receptor beta chains below, sequenced in a study of response to subunit inactivated influenza vaccine (dated by TCRdb to 2016 to 2018). The library was obtained by RT-PCR. TCRdb lists the instrument as Illumina HiSeq 2500. TCRdb reprocessed the public reads (quality trimming at Q25 with fastp, clone calling with MiXCR) and kept in-frame beta chains. Each CDR3 protein gets just one entry, which takes the most common genes and DNA from the rows behind it. This sample lists hundreds of thousands of distinct CDR3 sequences; just over 20% were detected once. The ten largest clones take up roughly a tenth of the sample. The sample here was PBMCs from blood, taken around 22 months after vaccination. The receptors were gathered from a man in his fifties or sixties who received an inactivated influenza vaccine. Donor details come from another sample of the same person, matched by shared clones.

The chain combines TRBV20-1 with TRBJ2-5; 8 positions match TRBD1. The CDR3 consists of 13 residues. Germline V lookup: CDR1 DFQATT, CDR2 SNEGSKA (reference sequence). Trimming took 6 bases from V and 3 from J; bases not matched to a gene: 6. In DNA, the CDR3 is TGCAGTGCCGGGACAGGAGCAAAAGAGACCCAGTACTTC. Translating it yields CSAGTGAKETQYF.

J is TRBJ2-3 and V is TRBV6-1, with D unclear. The CDR3 sequence is 17 residues long. Trimming removed 1 base at V and 4 bases at J, with 18 bases between. Germline assignment: CDR1 MNHNS and CDR2 SASEGT. The CDR3 DNA reads as TGTGCCAGCAGTGAAGATTTTGGGCCTAGGATGGCAGATACGCAGTATTTT. Translated: CASSEDFGPRMADTQYF.

The table lists this clonotype with a few counts. The chain is built from TRBV10-2 and TRBJ2-1, with 8 nucleotides matching TRBD1. The CDR3 loop spans 14 amino acids. V was pared by 8 bases and J by 5 bases, with 8 bases of the junction left unmatched. Per the germline V gene, CDR1 is WSHSY and CDR2 is SAAADI. In DNA, the CDR3 is TGCGCCAGCGCTGGACAGGGCCTCAACAATGAGCAGTTCTTC. Protein product: CASAGQGLNNEQFF.

This clonotype was counted many times. This chain uses TRBV6-1 with TRBJ1-1; D perhaps matches TRBD1 (6 bases). The V gene's germline CDR1 is MNHNS and CDR2 SASEGT. Trimming took 6 bases from V and 5 from J, leaving 22 bases between them. The CDR3 consists of 16 residues. The CDR3 protein is CASRNAGATKNTEAFF. CDR3 in DNA: TGTGCCAGCAGAAACGCAGGGGCGACTAAGAATACTGAAGCTTTCTTT.

This chain uses TRBV28 with TRBJ1-2; no definite D call. The CDR3 has 12 residues. The V gene lost 6 bases and the J gene lost 5 bases, with 10 bases spanning the gap. Germline V gene sequence: CDR1 MDHEN, CDR2 SYDVKM. In DNA, the CDR3 is TGTGCCAGCAGGCCGGACGTGTATGGCTACACCTTC. It specifies CASRPDVYGYTF.

The rearrangement links TRBV9 to TRBJ2-3; 7 bases line up with TRBD2. Germline V gene sequence: CDR1 SGDLS, CDR2 YYNGEE. The CDR3 has 14 amino acids. The ends lost 0 bases at V and 5 bases at J; junction bases unmatched: 3. CDR3 DNA sequence: TGTGCCAGCAGCGTAGGACTAGCCGGAGATACGCAGTATTTT. Translation: CASSVGLAGDTQYF.

This clonotype occurred many times. The chain combines TRBV3-1 with TRBJ2-2; D unclear. This CDR3 region has 13 residues. The V gene's germline CDR1 is LGHDT and CDR2 YNNKEL (reference sequence). With 1 base removed from V and 7 bases from J, the gap between germline ends came to 7 bases. The CDR3 is CASSQGSFGELFF. The CDR3 region has the DNA TGTGCCAGCAGCCAAGGAAGCTTCGGGGAGCTGTTTTTT.

This clonotype has just a few counts. The chain is built from TRBV5-1 and TRBJ2-3; the match to TRBD2 covers 11 bases. From germline, CDR1 is SGHRS and CDR2 YFSETQ. The CDR3 totals 17 residues. The trim removed 5 bases at V and 2 bases at J, leaving 10 bases unmatched. In DNA, the CDR3 is TGCGCCAGCAGAATTACCGGGACTAGCGGATTCACAGATACGCAGTATTTT. Its protein product is CASRITGTSGFTDTQYF.

The V call is TRBV4-3, the J call TRBJ1-2, with D possibly TRBD1 on 5 matching bases. The length of the CDR3 is 15 residues. Trimming took 0 bases from V and 5 from J, leaving 13 bases between them. Germline lookup yields CDR1 LGHNA and CDR2 YSLEER. The CDR3 region has the DNA TGCGCCAGCAGCCAAGATCATGGACACCGATATGGCTACACCTTC. This sequence encodes CASSQDHGHRYGYTF.

The gene calls are TRBV28 and TRBJ1-2; 9 bases are a match to TRBD1. CDR1 is MDHEN and CDR2 is SYDVKM in the germline V gene. J was trimmed by 2 bases and V by 11 bases; bases with no gene match: 9. The CDR3 covers 14 residues. The CDR3 DNA is TGTGCCGTAGAACAGGGGGCCGTCAACTATGGCTACACCTTC. Translated, it gives CAVEQGAVNYGYTF.